A single sample is the source of the 25 T cell receptor beta chains below, sequenced in a study of blood T cells in healthy people across ages. Primed by a sample-barcoded 5' primer and a J-beta primer mix, a second PCR proceeded for roughly 6 to 12 cycles. Each CDR3 protein gets one entry after TCRdb re-called the 5' RACE reads with MiXCR. The sample lists roughly 1,000,000 distinct CDR3 sequences; under 30% were seen once. The same data also went into a second study, on T cells of mothers and their children.

The sample was blood. The receptors stem from a girl aged 2 to 10 in good health.

This clonotype was seen a handful of times. Sequence at one end of the junction differs from germline and may be a read error. V gene TRBV4-3 combines with J gene TRBJ1-4, with 7 bases lining up with TRBD1. Germline lookup yields CDR1 LGHNA and CDR2 YSLEER. The CDR3 length is 16 residues. This chain's CDR3 is CAGSTFGQATNEKLFF. The CDR3 coding sequence is TGCGCCGGCAGCACCTTTGGACAGGCAACTAATGAAAAACTGTTTTTT.

With regard to this clonotype: One end of the junction is discordant with germline, which a read error may explain. The genes are TRBV2 and TRBJ2-5; 7 positions agree with TRBD1. Germline loops: CDR1 SNHLY, CDR2 FYNNEI. The CDR3 runs to 13 residues. The CDR3 nucleotides are TGTGCCAGCAGGGGGGACAGCCTCTACGAGCAGTGCTTC. Protein: CASRGDSLYEQCF.

This chain uses TRBV5-1 with TRBJ1-1, with D hard to call. The CDR3 sequence is 12 residues long. V was pared by 10 bases and J by 1 base, with 11 bases between. Germline V gene data show CDR1 as SGHRS and CDR2 as YFSETQ. CDR3 in DNA: TGCGCCGCCCGCGGGAGGAACACTGAAGCTTTCTTT. Translating gives CAARGRNTEAFF.

The chain combines TRBV10-3 with TRBJ2-5; 11 bases fit TRBD2. Per the germline V gene, CDR1 is ENHRY and CDR2 is SYGVKD. CDR3 length equals 16 residues. Trimming cost V 1 base and J 1 base; bases outside gene matches: 2. CDR3 protein: CAISELTSGVQETQYF. The DNA for the CDR3 is TGTGCCATCAGTGAGTTGACTAGCGGGGTCCAAGAGACCCAGTACTTC.

The chain uses TRBV19 and TRBJ2-1; D is ambiguous. Trimming stripped 3 bases from V and 6 bases from J, with 6 bases between. CDR3 length equals 12 residues. Germline V gene data show CDR1 as LNHDA and CDR2 as SQIVND (reference sequence). CDR3 DNA: TGTGCCAGTAGTATGGAAAGCAATGAGCAGTTCTTC. It translates to CASSMESNEQFF.

This clonotype turned up a few times. This sequence joins TRBV3-1 and TRBJ2-1; TRBD2 agrees at 8 bases. Trimming at V came to 7 bases and at J to 7 bases, leaving 6 bases not matched to a gene. This CDR3 has 13 amino acids. CDR1 is LGHDT, CDR2 YNNKEL, per germline (reference sequence). CDR3 nucleotide sequence: TGTGCCAGCACCGGGAGGGCCGGGAATGAGCAGTTCTTC. Its translation: CASTGRAGNEQFF.

The chain employs TRBV19 and TRBJ2-5, with D tentatively TRBD2 (5 bases). The tail of the sequence fits TRBJ2-1 better, so the J call may be wrong. Germline CDR1 and CDR2: LNHDA and SQIVND (reference sequence). CDR3 length equals 15 residues. CDR3 sequence (DNA): TGTGCCAGTAGACGATCCAGGACGGAGGACAATGAGCAGTTCTTC. The encoded protein is CASRRSRTEDNEQFF.

This clonotype was seen a few times. This rearrangement joins TRBV12-3 or TRBV12-4 to TRBJ1-3, with D possibly TRBD1 on 5 matching bases. This CDR3 has 16 amino acids. V shed 2 bases and J shed 2 bases, with 13 bases lying between them. CDR3 protein: CASSLMKGKAGNTIYF. The CDR3 coding sequence is TGTGCCAGCAGTTTAATGAAGGGGAAGGCTGGAAACACCATATATTTT.

The chain employs TRBV7-3 and TRBJ2-3; 10 nucleotides align to TRBD2. Unmatched junction bases numbered 5, after V lost 4 bases and J lost 4 bases. Germline CDR1 is SGHTA and CDR2 is FQGTGA. This CDR3 is built from 15 residues. This CDR3 reads CASSSSGGAADTQYF. The DNA of the CDR3 is TGTGCCAGCAGCTCGAGCGGGGGGGCAGCAGATACGCAGTATTTT.

In its sample, this clonotype was seen a few times. The CDR3 loop is CAIIGTGGEQFF. DNA of the CDR3: TGTGCCATCATTGGGACAGGGGGGGAGCAGTTCTTC. This chain joins TRBV10-3 and TRBJ2-5, with TRBD1 matching over 11 bases. The DNA matches TRBJ2-1 better at its end, which makes the J call doubtful. Germline assignment: CDR1 ENHRY and CDR2 SYGVKD. CDR3 length: 12 residues.

The CDR3 region is CASQQEGVRYGYTF. The CDR3 coding sequence is TGTGCCAGCCAACAGGAGGGGGTTAGGTATGGCTACACCTTC. This chain joins TRBV25-1 and TRBJ1-2, with TRBD1 as a possible D gene (6 bases). CDR3 length: 14 amino acids. Germline CDR1 is MGHDK and CDR2 is SYGVNS. The V end lost 8 bases, the J end lost 5 bases, and 18 bases lay between the germline ends.

This clonotype was counted between two and nine times. V is TRBV29-1 and J is TRBJ1-4; possible D gene TRBD1, 6 bases. Trimming cost V 2 bases and J 5 bases, with 12 bases left between them. The CDR3 length is 14 residues. The germline V gene encodes CDR1 SQVTM and CDR2 ANQGSEA. This CDR3 is CSVEPVQGNEKLFF. CDR3 coding DNA: TGCAGCGTTGAACCGGTCCAGGGGAATGAAAAACTGTTTTTT.

This clonotype has only a few counts. V usage is TRBV20-1 and J usage is TRBJ2-7, with 10 bases fitting TRBD1. CDR3 length equals 18 residues. J lost 1 base, V lost 0 bases, and 12 bases had no gene match. Germline V gene lookup returns CDR1 DFQATT and CDR2 SNEGSKA (reference sequence). The DNA for the CDR3 is TGCAGTGCTAGAGATTATAACTCGGGACAGGGGAGATCCTACGAGCAGTACTTC. Protein product: CSARDYNSGQGRSYEQYF.

V is TRBV4-1 and J is TRBJ2-1; the D gene could be TRBD1 or TRBD2 (5 bases each). V lost 0 bases to trimming and J lost 10 bases, with 16 bases between them. Germline loops: CDR1 MGHRA, CDR2 YSYEKL. The CDR3 consists of 15 residues. Here the CDR3 reads CASSQDLGGVGEQFF. CDR3 coding DNA: TGCGCCAGCAGCCAAGATCTTGGGGGAGTAGGGGAGCAGTTCTTC.

The table lists this clonotype with a few counts. The rearrangement links TRBV12-3 or TRBV12-4 to TRBJ2-4; D is uncertain. V was trimmed by 3 bases and J by 2 bases, leaving 8 bases between them. This CDR3 region has 14 residues. The CDR3 nucleotides read TGTGCCAGCAGTTTGTCGTGGTCCAAAAACATTCAGTACTTC. It codes for CASSLSWSKNIQYF.

This CDR3 is CASSIGTGGEKDTQYF. The CDR3 DNA sequence: TGTGCCAGCAGCATCGGGACGGGTGGGGAAAAAGATACGCAGTATTTT. V is TRBV7-3 and J is TRBJ2-3, with D perhaps being TRBD1 or TRBD2 (5 bases each). Trimming took off 5 bases at V and 5 bases at J, with 20 bases between the two ends. In germline, CDR1 is SGHTA, CDR2 FQGTGA. CDR3 length: 16 amino acids. Looking up the rest from reference TRBV7-3 and TRBJ2-3 gives the full variable domain: GAGVSQTPSNKVTEKGKYVELRCDPISGHTALYWYRQSLGQGPEFLIYFQGTGAADDSGLPNDRFFAVRPEGSVSTLKIQRTERGDSAVYLCASSIGTGGEKDTQYFGPGTRLTVL.

The rearrangement joins TRBV15 to TRBJ2-7; D gene ambiguous. V dropped 0 bases and J dropped 5 bases, with 14 bases sitting between them. CDR1 is LNHNV, CDR2 YYDKDF, per germline (reference sequence). The CDR3 has 15 amino acids. The CDR3 protein is CATSREQRSLNEQYF. CDR3 DNA sequence: TGTGCCACCAGCAGAGAGCAACGGTCTCTCAACGAGCAGTACTTC.

The chain couples TRBV12-5 to TRBJ2-5; 9 bases are a match to TRBD1. The trim removed 0 bases at V and 5 bases at J, leaving 19 bases unmatched. CDR3 length equals 20 residues. Germline-derived CDR1 and CDR2 are LGHNT and FRNRAP. CDR3 nucleotide sequence: TGTGCTAGTGGTTTGGTGAGGGGACAGGGAATCCGGGGGCAAGGGGAGACCCAGTACTTC. Translation gives CASGLVRGQGIRGQGETQYF.

This clonotype was recorded a few times. The chain has TRBV5-6 and TRBJ1-4; no clear D gene. This CDR3 comprises 14 residues. The V gene lost 4 bases and the J gene lost 8 bases, with 15 bases spanning the gap. CDR1 SGHDT and CDR2 YYEEEE come from the germline V gene. CDR3 protein: CASSPNPSQEKLFF. CDR3 nucleotide sequence: TGTGCCAGCAGCCCGAACCCCTCTCAGGAAAAACTGTTTTTT.

This clonotype has a handful of counts. The chain combines TRBV12-3 or TRBV12-4 with TRBJ1-4, with D perhaps matching TRBD1 (6 bases). The CDR3 runs 13 residues. V was shortened by 10 bases and J by 8 bases, with 17 bases between the two germline ends. Here the CDR3 DNA reads TGTGCCACCTCCTCCAGGGGAAACGAAAAACTGTTTTTT. Its translation: CATSSRGNEKLFF.

The chain uses TRBV6-1 and TRBJ2-7; D might be TRBD2 (5 bases). The CDR3 runs to 14 residues. Germline CDR1 is MNHNS and CDR2 is SASEGT. V lost 3 bases and J 5 bases, leaving 14 bases between the germline ends. For the CDR3, the DNA is TGTGCCAGCAGTGATTTGAGGGCTGGCCACGAGCAGTACTTC. As protein: CASSDLRAGHEQYF.

This clonotype was picked up a small number of times. J is TRBJ2-4 and V is TRBV7-9, with TRBD1 as a possible D gene (6 bases). Trimming took off 5 bases at V and 9 bases at J, with 11 bases between the two ends. Looked up from germline, CDR1 is SEHNR and CDR2 is FQNEAQ (reference sequence). This CDR3 region has 12 residues. The CDR3, as DNA: TGTGCCAGCAGCACTGGACAGCTCATTCAGTACTTC. Translation gives CASSTGQLIQYF.

The V call is TRBV7-2, the J call TRBJ2-7, with D hard to call. CDR1 is SGHTA and CDR2 is FQGNSA in the germline V gene. The CDR3 runs to 12 residues. Trimming shortened V by 9 bases and J by 6 bases, and 15 bases separated the two germline ends. CDR3 in amino acids: CASRARQGEQYF. The CDR3 DNA reads TGTGCCAGTCGTGCCAGGCAAGGCGAGCAGTACTTC.

This clonotype has only a few counts. The V and J genes are TRBV7-8 and TRBJ2-1; 13 nucleotides match TRBD2. Germline trimming cut 5 bases from V and 7 bases from J; bases unmatched to any gene: 11. Germline CDR1 is SGHVS and CDR2 is FQNEAQ. CDR3 length: 17 residues. The CDR3 spells CASSLKRGTSGMNEQFF. The CDR3 DNA follows: TGTGCCAGCAGCCTCAAAAGGGGGACTAGCGGGATGAATGAGCAGTTCTTC.

This clonotype was detected a few times. The V and J genes are TRBV20-1 and TRBJ1-2; D remains unclear. The V and J ends lost 5 bases and 7 bases respectively, with 8 bases between them. Germline CDR1 is DFQATT and CDR2 is SNEGSKA (reference sequence). There are 10 residues in the CDR3. The CDR3 spells CSAPVSGYTF. The CDR3 DNA sequence: TGCAGTGCTCCCGTTAGTGGCTACACCTTC.